Listed below are T cell receptor beta chains from one sample, sequenced in a study of shared clonotypes between healthy human individuals. The method was immunoSEQ multiplex PCR; TCRdb's version includes in-frame clones alone and lacks a portion of them. The sample lists more than 2 million clones; 90% to 95% were seen once. The sequenced sample consisted of naive CD4+ T cells sorted from blood. Receptors originate from a man younger than 30 in good health. CDR3s include the opening cysteine and the closing phenylalanine or tryptophan. The D gene is left open where the match is weak. Expanded clones are given a class, and other clones once, few, many or no size at all.

size: -
V: TRBV4-2
D: TRBD2
J: TRBJ2-3
DNA: TGTGCCAGCAGCCGTACCGGGACTAGGGGCACAGATACGCAGTATTTT
CDR3: CASSRTGTRGTDTQYF

size: -
V: TRBV28
D: -
J: TRBJ2-5
DNA: TGTGCCAGCAGTTCGCCCGCTACTAGGGGAGAGACCCAGTACTTC
CDR3: CASSSPATRGETQYF

size: -
V: TRBV7-2
D: -
J: TRBJ1-5
DNA: TGTGCCAGCAGCTTATTCCTCACTCAGCCCCAGCATTTT
CDR3: CASSLFLTQPQHF

size: few
V: TRBV5-1
D: -
J: TRBJ1-1
DNA: TGCGCCAGCAGCCCCCTTGGGGAGACGAACACTGAAGCTTTCTTT
CDR3: CASSPLGETNTEAFF

size: -
V: TRBV6-1
D: TRBD1
J: TRBJ1-1
DNA: TGTGCCAGCAGCGTGCTAGGGGGCTTTGGCACTGAAGCTTTCTTT
CDR3: CASSVLGGFGTEAFF

size: once
V: TRBV11-3
D: -
J: TRBJ1-6
DNA: TGTGCCAGCAGCCCTGGTGCGGGGACACCCCTCCACTTT
CDR3: CASSPGAGTPLHF

size: -
V: TRBV6-6
D: -
J: TRBJ1-2
DNA: TGTGCCAGCAGTTCGGGCAGGACCTATGGCTACACCTTC
CDR3: CASSSGRTYGYTF

size: -
V: TRBV5-4
D: TRBD2
J: TRBJ2-1
DNA: TGTGCCAGCAGCCCCACTAGCGGGGGGGCCCGGAATGAGCAGTTCTTC
CDR3: CASSPTSGGARNEQFF

size: -
V: TRBV9
D: TRBD2
J: TRBJ2-7
DNA: TGTGCCAGCAGCGGGGGAAAGAGCGGGATTCAGCCCTACGAGCAGTACTTC
CDR3: CASSGGKSGIQPYEQYF

size: -
V: TRBV19
D: -
J: TRBJ2-3
DNA: TGTGCCAGTAGTATATTGGCGGGGAACACAGATACGCAGTATTTT
CDR3: CASSILAGNTDTQYF

size: -
V: TRBV6-6
D: TRBD2
J: TRBJ2-5
DNA: TGTGCCAGCAGTTACGCCCGGACTAGCCAAGAGACCCAGTACTTC
CDR3: CASSYARTSQETQYF

size: -
V: TRBV4-3
D: TRBD2
J: TRBJ2-2
DNA: TGCGCCAGCAGCCAAGGATTCAGGACTAGCGGGTTAGTTTCGAACACCGGGGAGCTGTTTTTT
CDR3: CASSQGFRTSGLVSNTGELFF

size: once
V: TRBV28
D: TRBD1
J: TRBJ1-3
DNA: TGTGCCAGCAGCACCCACAGGGGTACGGGAAACACCATATATTTT
CDR3: CASSTHRGTGNTIYF